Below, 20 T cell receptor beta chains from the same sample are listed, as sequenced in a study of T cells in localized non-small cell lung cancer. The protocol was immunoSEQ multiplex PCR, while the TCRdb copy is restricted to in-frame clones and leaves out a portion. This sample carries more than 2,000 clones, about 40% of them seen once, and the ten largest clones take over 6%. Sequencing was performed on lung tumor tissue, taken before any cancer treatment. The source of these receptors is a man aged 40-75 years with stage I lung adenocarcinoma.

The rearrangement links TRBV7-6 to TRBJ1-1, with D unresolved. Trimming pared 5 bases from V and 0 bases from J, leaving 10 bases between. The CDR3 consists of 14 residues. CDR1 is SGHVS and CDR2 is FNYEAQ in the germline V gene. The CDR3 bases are TGTGCCAGCAGCCTACAGAGGCTGAACACTGAAGCTTTCTTT. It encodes CASSLQRLNTEAFF.

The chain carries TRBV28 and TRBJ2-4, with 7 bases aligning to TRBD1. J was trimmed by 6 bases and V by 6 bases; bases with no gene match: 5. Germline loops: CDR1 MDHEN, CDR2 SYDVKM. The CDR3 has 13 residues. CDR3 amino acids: CASRQGQINIQYF. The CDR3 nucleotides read TGTGCCAGCAGACAGGGACAGATAAACATTCAGTACTTC. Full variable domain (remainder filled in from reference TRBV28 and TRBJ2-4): DVKVTQSSRYLVKRTGEKVFLECVQDMDHENMFWYRQDPGLGLRLIYFSYDVKMKEKGDIPEGYSVSREKKERFSLILESASTNQTSMYLCASRQGQINIQYFGAGTRLSVL.

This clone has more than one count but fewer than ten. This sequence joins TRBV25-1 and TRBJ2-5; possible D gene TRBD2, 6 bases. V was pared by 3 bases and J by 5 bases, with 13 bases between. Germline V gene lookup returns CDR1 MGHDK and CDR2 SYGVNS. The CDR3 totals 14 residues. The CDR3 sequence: CASSDVLAGETQYF. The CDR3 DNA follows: TGTGCCAGCAGTGACGTACTAGCAGGGGAGACCCAGTACTTC.

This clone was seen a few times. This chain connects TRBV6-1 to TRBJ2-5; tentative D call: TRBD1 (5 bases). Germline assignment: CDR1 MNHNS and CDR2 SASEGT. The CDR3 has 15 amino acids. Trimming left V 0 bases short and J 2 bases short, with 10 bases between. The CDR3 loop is CASSEAVGRQETQYF. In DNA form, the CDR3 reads TGTGCCAGCAGTGAAGCGGTGGGGCGACAAGAGACCCAGTACTTC.

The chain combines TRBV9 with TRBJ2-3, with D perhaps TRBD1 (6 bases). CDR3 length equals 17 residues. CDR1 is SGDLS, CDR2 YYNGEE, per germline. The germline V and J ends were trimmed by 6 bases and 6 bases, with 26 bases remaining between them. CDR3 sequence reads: CASTPGTFRSPGDTQYF. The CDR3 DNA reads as TGTGCCAGCACCCCCGGGACATTTAGGTCCCCGGGTGATACGCAGTATTTT.

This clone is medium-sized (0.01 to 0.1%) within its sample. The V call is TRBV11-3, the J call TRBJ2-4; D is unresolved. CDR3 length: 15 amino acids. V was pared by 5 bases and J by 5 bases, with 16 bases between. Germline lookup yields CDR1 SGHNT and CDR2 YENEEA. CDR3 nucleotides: TGTGCCAGCAGCCTACCCCTCAGACTGGAAAACATTCAGTACTTC. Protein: CASSLPLRLENIQYF. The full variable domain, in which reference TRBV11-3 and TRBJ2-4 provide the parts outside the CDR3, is EAGVVQSPRYKIIEKKQPVAFWCNPISGHNTLYWYLQNLGQGPELLIRYENEEAVDDSQLPKDRFSAERLKGVDSTLKIQPAELGDSAVYLCASSLPLRLENIQYFGAGTRLSVL.

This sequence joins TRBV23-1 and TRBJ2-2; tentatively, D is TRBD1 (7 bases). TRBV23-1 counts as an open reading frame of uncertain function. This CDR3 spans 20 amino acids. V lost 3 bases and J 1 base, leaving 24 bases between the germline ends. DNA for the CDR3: TGCGCCAGCAGTCATCTTAAGGAGGGGGCGGAATTAATGAACACCGGGGAGCTGTTTTTT. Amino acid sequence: CASSHLKEGAELMNTGELFF.

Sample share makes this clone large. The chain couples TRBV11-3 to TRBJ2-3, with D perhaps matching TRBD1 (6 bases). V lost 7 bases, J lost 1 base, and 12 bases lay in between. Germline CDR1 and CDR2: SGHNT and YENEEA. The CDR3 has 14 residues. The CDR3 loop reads CASNWAGGTDTQYF. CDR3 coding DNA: TGTGCCAGCAACTGGGCAGGGGGCACAGATACGCAGTATTTT.

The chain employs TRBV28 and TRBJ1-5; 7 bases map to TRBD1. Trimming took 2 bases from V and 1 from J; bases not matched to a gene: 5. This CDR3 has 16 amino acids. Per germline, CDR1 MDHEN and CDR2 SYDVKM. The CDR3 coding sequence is TGTGCCAGCAGTTTAATGATAGGGGGCAGCAATCAGCCCCAGCATTTT. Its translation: CASSLMIGGSNQPQHF.

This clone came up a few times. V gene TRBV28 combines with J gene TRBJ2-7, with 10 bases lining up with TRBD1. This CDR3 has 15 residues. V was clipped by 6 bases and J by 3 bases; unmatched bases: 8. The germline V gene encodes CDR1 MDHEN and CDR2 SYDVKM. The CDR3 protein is CASSFDRDRGYEQYF. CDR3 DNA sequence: TGTGCCAGCAGCTTCGACCGGGACAGGGGCTACGAGCAGTACTTC.

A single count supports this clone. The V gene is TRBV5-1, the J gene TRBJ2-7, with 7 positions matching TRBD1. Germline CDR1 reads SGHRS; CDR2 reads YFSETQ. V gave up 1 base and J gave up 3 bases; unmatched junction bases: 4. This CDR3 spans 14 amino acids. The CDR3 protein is CASSLNRGLYEQYF. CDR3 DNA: TGCGCCAGCAGCTTGAACAGGGGCCTCTACGAGCAGTACTTC.

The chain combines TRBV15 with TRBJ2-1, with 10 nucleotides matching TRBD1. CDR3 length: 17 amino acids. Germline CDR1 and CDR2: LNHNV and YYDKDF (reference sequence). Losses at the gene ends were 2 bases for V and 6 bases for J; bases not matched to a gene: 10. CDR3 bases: TGTGCCACCAGCAGAACGCCGGGACAGGGGCGGCGCAATGAGCAGTTCTTC. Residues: CATSRTPGQGRRNEQFF.

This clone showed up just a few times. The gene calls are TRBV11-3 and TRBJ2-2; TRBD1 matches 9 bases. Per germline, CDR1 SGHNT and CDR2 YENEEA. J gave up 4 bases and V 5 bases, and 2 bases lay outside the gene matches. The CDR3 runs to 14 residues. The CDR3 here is CASSLTGGTGELFF. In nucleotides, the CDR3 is TGTGCCAGCAGCCTGACAGGGGGCACCGGGGAGCTGTTTTTT.

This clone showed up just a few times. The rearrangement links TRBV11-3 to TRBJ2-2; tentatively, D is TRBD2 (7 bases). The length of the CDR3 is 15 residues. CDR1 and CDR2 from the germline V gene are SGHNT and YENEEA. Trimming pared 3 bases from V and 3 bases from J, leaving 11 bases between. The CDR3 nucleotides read TGTGCCAGCAGCTTCGGGGGGCGCGACACCGGGGAGCTGTTTTTT. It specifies CASSFGGRDTGELFF.

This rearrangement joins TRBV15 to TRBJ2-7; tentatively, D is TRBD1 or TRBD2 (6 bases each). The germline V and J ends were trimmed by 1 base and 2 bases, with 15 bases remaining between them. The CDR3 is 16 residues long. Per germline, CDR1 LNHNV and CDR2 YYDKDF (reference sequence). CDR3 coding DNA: TGTGCCACCAGCAGAGCCTCGGGGGCGAGAACCTACGAGCAGTACTTC. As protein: CATSRASGARTYEQYF.

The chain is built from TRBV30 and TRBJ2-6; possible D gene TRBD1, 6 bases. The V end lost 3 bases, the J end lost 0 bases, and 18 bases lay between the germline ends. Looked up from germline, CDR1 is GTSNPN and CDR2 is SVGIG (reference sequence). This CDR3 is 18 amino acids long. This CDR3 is CAWSTRRTAISGANVLTF. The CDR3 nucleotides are TGTGCCTGGAGCACCCGACGGACAGCCATCTCTGGGGCCAACGTCCTGACTTTC.

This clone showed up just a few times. The CDR3 DNA reads as TGTGCCAGCAGCGTGCGACCTATCTCCCTCTACGAGCAGTACTTC. Residues: CASSVRPISLYEQYF. The chain joins TRBV11-3 to TRBJ2-7; D is unresolved. This CDR3 is built from 15 residues. CDR1 is SGHNT and CDR2 is YENEEA in the germline V gene. The V and J ends lost 5 bases and 3 bases respectively, with 17 bases between them. Filled out from reference TRBV11-3 and TRBJ2-7, the complete variable domain reads EAGVVQSPRYKIIEKKQPVAFWCNPISGHNTLYWYLQNLGQGPELLIRYENEEAVDDSQLPKDRFSAERLKGVDSTLKIQPAELGDSAVYLCASSVRPISLYEQYFGPGTRLTVT.

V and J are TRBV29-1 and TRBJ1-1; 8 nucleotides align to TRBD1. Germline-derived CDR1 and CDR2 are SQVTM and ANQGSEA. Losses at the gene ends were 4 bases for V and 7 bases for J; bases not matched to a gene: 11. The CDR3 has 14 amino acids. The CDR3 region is CSVAVDRGLDEAFF. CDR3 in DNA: TGCAGCGTTGCAGTCGACAGGGGATTAGATGAAGCTTTCTTT. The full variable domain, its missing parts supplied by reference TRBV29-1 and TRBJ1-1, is SAVISQKPSRDICQRGTSLTIQCQVDSQVTMMFWYRQQPGQSLTLIATANQGSEATYESGFVIDKFPISRPNLTFSTLTVSNMSPEDSSIYLCSVAVDRGLDEAFFGQGTRLTVV.

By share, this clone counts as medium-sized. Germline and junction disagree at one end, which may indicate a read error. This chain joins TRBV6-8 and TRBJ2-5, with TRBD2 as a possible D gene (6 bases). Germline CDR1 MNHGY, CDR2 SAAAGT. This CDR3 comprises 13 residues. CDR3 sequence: CAISKGGWETQYF. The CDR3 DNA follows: TGTGCCATCAGTAAAGGAGGGTGGGAGACCCAGTACTTC.

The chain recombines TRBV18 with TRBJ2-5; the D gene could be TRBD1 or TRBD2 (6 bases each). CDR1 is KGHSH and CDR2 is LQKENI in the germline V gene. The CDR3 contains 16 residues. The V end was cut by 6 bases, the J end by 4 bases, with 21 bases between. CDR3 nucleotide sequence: TGTGCCAGCTCCCCAGGTGGGGGGCAGGTTGGAGAGACCCAGTACTTC. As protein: CASSPGGGQVGETQYF.